These 26 T cell receptor beta chains came from one sample sequenced in a study of blood T cell repertoires in COVID-19. Libraries were prepared by immunoSEQ multiplex PCR; TCRdb keeps only in-frame clonotypes and omits some of them. In the table there are about 200,000 clones, more than 70% of which are singletons. Sequencing input: peripheral blood. These receptors came from a woman aged 45-65 years with acute or convalescent COVID-19.

This sequence joins TRBV19 and TRBJ1-2; possibly TRBD1 for D (5 bases). Per the germline V gene, CDR1 is LNHDA and CDR2 is SQIVND (reference sequence). This CDR3 comprises 15 residues. The germline V and J ends were trimmed by 3 bases and 1 base, with 12 bases remaining between them. CDR3 amino acids: CASSIRSTDNYGYTF. The DNA for the CDR3 is TGTGCCAGTAGTATCCGATCGACAGATAACTATGGCTACACCTTC.

Here the CDR3 DNA reads TGTGCCAGCAGCATCCAGACAGGGAGCTACAATGAGCAGTTCTTC. This encodes CASSIQTGSYNEQFF. The chain carries TRBV11-2 and TRBJ2-1, with 7 bases aligning to TRBD1. Trimming cost V 5 bases and J 3 bases; bases outside gene matches: 7. The germline gives CDR1 SGHAT, CDR2 FQNNGV. This CDR3 contains 15 residues.

The chain links TRBV7-8 to TRBJ1-2, with TRBD1 matching 8 bases. CDR1 is SGHVS and CDR2 is FQNEAQ in the germline V gene. Losses at the gene ends were 3 bases for V and 7 bases for J; bases not matched to a gene: 13. The CDR3 consists of 16 residues. The DNA for the CDR3 is TGTGCCAGCAGCTTGCGGTGGGGACAGGAGGGGGGTGGCTACACCTTC. This sequence encodes CASSLRWGQEGGGYTF.

The CDR3 region has the DNA TGTGCCACCGGAAACGACGGGTTAACCTACGAGCAGTACTTC. Amino acids: CATGNDGLTYEQYF. This chain connects TRBV6-5 to TRBJ2-7; no firm D call. The CDR3 loop spans 14 amino acids. V was pared by 10 bases and J by 2 bases, with 18 bases between. Germline CDR1 MNHEY, CDR2 SVGAGI.

The chain joins TRBV27 to TRBJ2-3, with 8 bases aligning to TRBD2. V shed 5 bases and J 7 bases; nucleotides not matched to a gene: 14. Germline assignment: CDR1 MNHEY and CDR2 SMNVEV (reference sequence). The length of the CDR3 is 16 residues. The CDR3 sequence: CASSQGLAHYGHTQYF. For the CDR3, the DNA is TGTGCCAGCAGTCAAGGACTAGCCCACTATGGGCATACGCAGTATTTT.

V is TRBV11-3 and J is TRBJ2-1; no definite D call. The CDR3 length is 13 residues. V lost 1 base, J lost 5 bases, and 6 bases lay in between. Germline-derived CDR1 and CDR2 are SGHNT and YENEEA. CDR3 DNA: TGTGCCAGCAGCTTAGGGGCGAACAATGAGCAGTTCTTC. It encodes CASSLGANNEQFF.

The chain couples TRBV18 to TRBJ1-5, with 7 nucleotides matching TRBD1. The CDR3 runs to 14 residues. The V gene end was trimmed by 6 bases and the J gene end by 4 bases; junction bases not matched to a gene: 6. CDR1 and CDR2 from the germline V gene are KGHSH and LQKENI. As DNA, the CDR3 is TGTGCCAGCTCCCATGGGACAGATAATCAGCCCCAGCATTTT. Translation gives CASSHGTDNQPQHF.

V gene TRBV19 combines with J gene TRBJ2-7, with TRBD1 matching 9 bases. The CDR3 has 14 amino acids. CDR1 and CDR2 from the germline V gene are LNHDA and SQIVND (reference sequence). V trimming: 6 bases; J trimming: 3 bases; junction bases outside the gene matches: 6. In DNA form, the CDR3 reads TGTGCCAGTAGGCGGACAGGGGATAGCTACGAGCAGTACTTC. Its translation is CASRRTGDSYEQYF.

The V gene is TRBV10-1, the J gene TRBJ2-2; 11 nucleotides align to TRBD2. CDR1 and CDR2 (germline): WNHNN, SYGVQD (reference sequence). This CDR3 has 20 residues. After removal of 0 bases from V and 5 bases from J, the junction contained 14 bases not matched to a gene. The CDR3 spells CASSESVLDLSGRVTGELFF. CDR3 DNA: TGCGCCAGCAGTGAGTCTGTCCTTGACCTTAGCGGGAGGGTGACCGGGGAGCTGTTTTTT.

The V gene is TRBV19, the J gene TRBJ2-3; D might be TRBD2 (6 bases). Deletions cut 4 bases from V and 2 bases from J, with 19 bases between. There are 17 residues in the CDR3. Germline loops: CDR1 LNHDA, CDR2 SQIVND (reference sequence). CDR3: CASSTGRIIADTDTQYF. In DNA, the CDR3 is TGTGCCAGTAGTACAGGGAGGATAATAGCTGACACAGATACGCAGTATTTT.

V is TRBV6-5 and J is TRBJ2-7; no firm D call. Germline lookup yields CDR1 MNHEY and CDR2 SVGAGI. CDR3 length: 13 residues. Trimming cost V 9 bases and J 2 bases, with 14 bases left between them. CDR3 amino acids: CASRGPVTYEQYF. The CDR3 DNA follows: TGTGCCAGTCGAGGTCCAGTGACCTACGAGCAGTACTTC.

This clone showed up just once. The V gene is TRBV5-6, the J gene TRBJ2-2; 12 bases agree with TRBD2. CDR3 length equals 17 residues. The V gene's germline CDR1 is SGHDT and CDR2 YYEEEE. Trimming cost V 3 bases and J 1 base; bases outside gene matches: 4. CDR3 amino acids: CASSSWTSGVNTGELFF. The CDR3 DNA is TGTGCCAGCAGCTCTTGGACTAGCGGGGTGAACACCGGGGAGCTGTTTTTT.

This chain connects TRBV28 to TRBJ2-7; perhaps TRBD2 as D (5 bases). The CDR3 runs 14 residues. Germline loops: CDR1 MDHEN, CDR2 SYDVKM. V was trimmed by 6 bases and J by 5 bases, leaving 17 bases between them. The CDR3 loop reads CASSAVGVVHEQYF. The CDR3 region has the DNA TGTGCCAGCAGCGCCGTCGGGGTCGTCCACGAGCAGTACTTC.

As for this clone: Germline is not matched at one junction end, which may reflect a read error. V and J are TRBV28 and TRBJ2-1, with no clear D. The CDR3 is made up of 15 amino acids. Looked up from germline, CDR1 is MDHEN and CDR2 is SYDVKM. The CDR3 DNA reads as TGTGCCAGCAGTCGACGAGTAGTGACCGGTCTAGGCTGGGTCTTC. Translated, it gives CASSRRVVTGLGWVF.

This clone was detected once. This chain connects TRBV18 to TRBJ1-1; D unclear. The CDR3 is 14 amino acids. Between the trimmed V and J ends, which lost 6 bases and 3 bases, there was a span of 14 bases. The germline V gene encodes CDR1 KGHSH and CDR2 LQKENI. The CDR3 sequence is CASSNRDGYTEAFF. CDR3 nucleotides: TGTGCCAGCTCTAACCGAGACGGGTACACTGAAGCTTTCTTT.

With regard to this clone: This sample also contains other DNA sequences that code for the same CDR3. J is TRBJ2-3 and V is TRBV9, with 10 bases matching TRBD2. CDR1 is SGDLS and CDR2 is YYNGEE in the germline V gene. V gave up 4 bases and J gave up 4 bases; unmatched junction bases: 6. The CDR3 sequence is 15 residues long. CDR3 DNA: TGTGCCAGCAGCCTCAGCGGGAGGGGCGCAGATACGCAGTATTTT. It is translated as CASSLSGRGADTQYF.

The CDR3 bases are TGTGCCAGCAGCCAGTCCAACAATGAGCAGTTCTTC. It translates to CASSQSNNEQFF. The rearrangement joins TRBV3-1 (or the pseudogene TRBV3-2) to TRBJ2-1; D unresolved. V lost 3 bases and J 5 bases, leaving 5 bases between the germline ends. The CDR3 loop spans 12 amino acids. The germline V gene has CDR1 LGHDT and CDR2 YNNKEL (reference sequence).

The chain is built from TRBV13 and TRBJ2-5; 12 bases fit TRBD2. This CDR3 contains 16 residues. CDR1 PRHDT and CDR2 FYEKMQ come from the germline V gene (reference sequence). V was pared by 4 bases and J by 5 bases, with 8 bases of the junction left unmatched. The CDR3 coding sequence is TGTGCCAGCAGCTCGAGACTAGCGGGAGTGAGGGAGACCCAGTACTTC. This translates into CASSSRLAGVRETQYF.

J is TRBJ2-7 and V is TRBV10-3; TRBD2 aligns across 9 bases. The CDR3 is made up of 13 amino acids. Per germline, CDR1 ENHRY and CDR2 SYGVKD. Trimming cost V 6 bases and J 7 bases; bases outside gene matches: 7. The CDR3 reads CAIRREGMGEQYF. Written as DNA, the CDR3 is TGTGCCATCAGGCGGGAGGGAATGGGGGAGCAGTACTTC.

The rearrangement links TRBV7-2 to TRBJ2-5; no clear D gene. This CDR3 has 14 residues. Looked up from germline, CDR1 is SGHTA and CDR2 is FQGNSA. Trimming took 3 bases from V and 2 from J, leaving 10 bases between them. The CDR3 region has the DNA TGTGCCAGCAGCTTTCCAGGATTTCAAGAGACCCAGTACTTC. This sequence encodes CASSFPGFQETQYF. The full variable domain, rest sourced from reference TRBV7-2 and TRBJ2-5, is GAGVSQSPSNKVTEKGKDVELRCDPISGHTALYWYRQSLGQGLEFLIYFQGNSAPDKSGLPSDRFSAERTGGSVSTLTIQRTQQEDSAVYLCASSFPGFQETQYFGPGTRLLVL.

This chain connects TRBV10-3 to TRBJ2-3, with 8 bases matching TRBD2. The CDR3 consists of 16 residues. J was trimmed by 1 base and V by 6 bases; bases with no gene match: 9. From germline, CDR1 is ENHRY and CDR2 SYGVKD. The CDR3 sequence: CAISDSSGPGTDTQYF. The CDR3 DNA reads as TGTGCCATCAGCGATTCTAGCGGGCCCGGCACAGATACGCAGTATTTT.

The DNA of the CDR3 is TGTGCCAGCACCACCGGAGGGCCCTACAATGAGCAGTTCTTC. Amino acid sequence: CASTTGGPYNEQFF. The V call is TRBV5-4, the J call TRBJ2-1; D perhaps matches TRBD2 (6 bases). CDR3 length equals 14 residues. Germline V CDR1 and CDR2: SGHNT, YYREEE (reference sequence). V was clipped by 6 bases and J by 2 bases, with 12 bases between them.

This chain uses TRBV28 with TRBJ1-1, with a tentative D call TRBD1 (5 bases). Trimming removed 1 base from V and 1 base from J, with 13 bases in between. Germline assignment: CDR1 MDHEN and CDR2 SYDVKM. The CDR3 spans 16 residues. The CDR3 loop is CASSLYVLGPNTEAFF. The CDR3 coding sequence is TGTGCCAGCAGTTTATATGTATTGGGGCCGAACACTGAAGCTTTCTTT.

This clone was recorded only once. The chain couples TRBV14 to TRBJ2-3; 7 bases are shared with TRBD2. The CDR3 covers 16 residues. J gave up 2 bases and V 1 base, and 6 bases lay outside the gene matches. Germline CDR1 SGHDN, CDR2 FVKESK. The CDR3 loop is CASSQGPSGNTDTQYF. The CDR3 coding sequence is TGTGCCAGCAGCCAAGGTCCTAGCGGAAACACAGATACGCAGTATTTT.

Details on this clone: Other DNA sequences in the same sample also yield this CDR3. The rearrangement joins TRBV18 to TRBJ2-7; D is ambiguous. The CDR3 is 13 residues long. The V end lost 6 bases, the J end lost 1 base, and 10 bases lay between the germline ends. Germline V gives CDR1 KGHSH, CDR2 LQKENI. The CDR3 loop is CASSPTVSYEQYF. The CDR3, as DNA: TGTGCCAGCTCGCCGACTGTATCCTACGAGCAGTACTTC.

The chain recombines TRBV5-6 with TRBJ1-3; 8 bases fit TRBD1. The ends lost 2 bases at V and 0 bases at J; junction bases unmatched: 10. CDR3 size: 18 residues. The V gene's germline CDR1 is SGHDT and CDR2 YYEEEE. The CDR3: CASSLGTGLASSGNTIYF. The DNA of the CDR3 is TGTGCCAGCAGCTTAGGGACAGGCCTGGCGTCCTCTGGAAACACCATATATTTT.